A single sample gave rise to the 30 T cell receptor beta chains below, sequenced in a study of tumor-infiltrating lymphocytes in primary liver carcinoma. It was from roughly 20-30 mg of unsorted bulk tissue that RNA and DNA were co-extracted. Total RNA amounting to approximately 460 ng was the source from which TCR beta cDNA was made with a constant-region primer. Investigators got TCR beta libraries out of three nested multiplex PCR rounds, done with slightly modified ARM-PCR. The opening two PCR rounds, 10 cycles each, paired TRBV1-TRBV30 forward primers with a C-beta reverse primer. TCRdb reanalysed the multiplex PCR reads using MiXCR and keeps one entry per CDR3 protein. The sample lists about 20,000 distinct CDR3 sequences; 79% were seen once. Sequences were obtained from liver tumor tissue from sampling region 4. Subset noted: tumor region T4, right-lateral pole. The receptors shown here come from a woman in her thirties with primary liver carcinoma and hepatitis B virus infection.

This clonotype was seen a single time. At one end, the junction sequence differs from germline, possibly due to a read error. J is TRBJ2-3 and V is TRBV4-3, with D hard to call. Looked up from germline, CDR1 is LGHNA and CDR2 is YSLEER. The CDR3 is 18 amino acids. This CDR3 is CASRQSVWLGDPDDTQYF. The DNA for the CDR3 is TGCGCCAGCAGGCAGTCGGTCTGGCTGGGTGATCCCGATGATACGCAATACTTT.

Remarks on this clonotype: The germline gene is not matched at one end of the junction; a read error may be the cause. V gene TRBV12-3 or TRBV12-4 combines with J gene TRBJ2-1; TRBD2 aligns across 11 bases. This CDR3 is built from 15 residues. CDR3 region: CVSSPSGTSGLEQLF. DNA for the CDR3: TGTGTCAGCAGCCCGTCCGGGACTAGCGGACTTGAGCAGCTCTTC.

As for this clonotype: A much larger clone is a single base away; this may be a read error. The CDR3 carries no conserved terminal phenylalanine or tryptophan, so it likely arises from a read error. CDR3 bases: TGCAGCGTGGGGCAGGGGGAGCTGTTTTAT. Translation: CSVGQGELFY. The rearrangement uses TRBV29-1 and TRBJ2-2, with a weak D call TRBD1 (5 bases). Trimming stripped 6 bases from V and 8 bases from J, with 7 bases between. CDR1 is SQVTM and CDR2 is ANQGSEA in the germline V gene. The CDR3 is 10 amino acids.

By share of the sample, this clonotype is medium-sized. This chain uses TRBV6-6 with TRBJ1-1; TRBD1 matches at 7 bases. V trimming: 7 bases; J trimming: 1 base; junction bases outside the gene matches: 3. Germline V gene data show CDR1 as MNHNY and CDR2 as SVGAGI (reference sequence). The CDR3 loop spans 13 amino acids. CDR3 nucleotide sequence: TGTGCCAGCACCTGGACAGGGAACACTGAAGCTTTCTTT. Its protein is CASTWTGNTEAFF.

This clonotype showed up just once. The chain couples TRBV7-8 to TRBJ2-1; the match to TRBD1 covers 8 bases. J lost 7 bases, V lost 6 bases, and 5 bases had no gene match. This CDR3 is built from 13 residues. Per the germline V gene, CDR1 is SGHVS and CDR2 is FQNEAQ. The DNA for the CDR3 is TGTGCCAGCAGACTGGACAGGGAGAATGAGCAGTTCTTC. Its protein product is CASRLDRENEQFF.

The chain links TRBV4-3 to TRBJ2-2, with 11 bases identical to TRBD2. The CDR3 runs 19 residues. V was pared by 7 bases and J by 0 bases, with 13 bases of the junction left unmatched. Germline CDR1 LGHNA, CDR2 YSLEER. The CDR3 reads CASTVLAGGPRSNTGELFF. The CDR3 DNA reads TGCGCCAGCACCGTATTAGCGGGAGGGCCCCGCTCGAACACCGGGGAGCTGTTTTTT.

About this clonotype: Because the CDR3 is missing its conserved closing phenylalanine or tryptophan, this is likely a read error. The gene calls are TRBV11-2 and TRBJ1-1; 12 bases agree with TRBD1. The CDR3 extends over 20 amino acids. The germline V gene has CDR1 SGHAT and CDR2 FQNNGV. The CDR3 DNA reads as TGTGCCACCAGCGCTCGGGACAGGGGGCGCAAGAGGTGGAGTAACATCGAAGCTTTCATT. This encodes CATSARDRGRKRWSNIEAFI.

Note on this clonotype: A read error may account for a junction end that differs from germline. The CDR3 DNA is TGTGCCAGCAGCCAAGATTGGGGACTAGCCGTAGAGGCCCAGTACTTC. As protein: CASSQDWGLAVEAQYF. The chain links TRBV4-2 to TRBJ2-5, with 9 bases lining up with TRBD2. The CDR3 is 16 residues long. Germline CDR1 LGHNA, CDR2 YNFKEQ.

This clonotype was seen just once. Relative to the germline gene, one junction end is altered; a read error may explain this. The chain is built from TRBV4-3 and TRBJ2-3, with TRBD2 matching over 12 bases. This CDR3 has 21 residues. The germline V gene encodes CDR1 LGHNA and CDR2 YSLEER. Here the CDR3 DNA reads TGCGCCAGCACCCAAGAGCCTGTAACTAGCGGGAGGACAGGGGTCACAGATACGCAGTATTTT. Protein: CASTQEPVTSGRTGVTDTQYF.

The table lists this clonotype with many counts. Since a much larger clone is just one base distant, this may be a read error. The J gene is TRBJ2-2, the V gene TRBV13, with D perhaps being TRBD1 or TRBD2 (5 bases each). This CDR3 has 15 residues. Germline V gene lookup returns CDR1 PRHDT and CDR2 FYEKMQ (reference sequence). Here the CDR3 reads CASSFQTANTGEPFF. CDR3 coding DNA: TGTGCCAGCAGCTTCCAGACAGCGAACACCGGGGAGCCGTTTTTT.

In regard to this clonotype: At one end, the junction sequence differs from germline, possibly due to a read error. This sequence joins TRBV4-2 and TRBJ2-1; no definite D call. The germline CDR1 and CDR2 sequences are LGHNA and YNFKEQ. The CDR3 runs 18 residues. This chain's CDR3 is CASGQVVGVRSSYNEQFF. CDR3 bases: TGTGCCAGCGGCCAAGTAGTGGGCGTCCGTAGCTCCTACAATGAGCAGTTCTTC.

On this clonotype: The junction and the germline gene differ at one end; a read error may be behind it. The chain links TRBV12-3 or TRBV12-4 to TRBJ1-2; TRBD1 matches at 9 bases. CDR3 length: 14 residues. CDR3 region: CASKLGDRAYGYSF. CDR3 nucleotides: TGTGCCAGCAAATTAGGGGACAGGGCCTATGGCTACAGCTTC.

A word on this clonotype: With a much larger clone just one base away, this may be a read error. The chain couples TRBV11-2 to TRBJ2-7; the match to TRBD1 covers 10 bases. Trimming at V came to 5 bases and at J to 10 bases, leaving 14 bases not matched to a gene. The CDR3 is 15 residues long. Germline values: CDR1 SGHAT, CDR2 FQNNGV. The CDR3 region is CASSTRTGTGVPQYF. The CDR3 DNA reads as TGTGCCAGCAGCACAAGGACTGGGACAGGGGTTCCCCAGTACTTC.

The sample holds one count of this clonotype. The junction differs from germline at one of its ends, possibly a read error. The rearrangement uses TRBV28 and TRBJ2-5; a possible D gene is TRBD2 (5 bases). This CDR3 is 14 amino acids long. Germline assignment: CDR1 MDHEN and CDR2 SYDVKM. CDR3 DNA: TGTGTCAGCAGTTCGGGATTGCGGAAAGAGACCCAGTACTTC. Translating it yields CVSSSGLRKETQYF.

As concerns this clonotype: Because the CDR3 is missing its conserved closing phenylalanine or tryptophan, this is likely a read error. V and J are TRBV7-8 and TRBJ1-5; no clear D gene. The CDR3 sequence is 15 residues long. Deletions cut 5 bases from V and 6 bases from J, with 17 bases between. The germline V gene encodes CDR1 SGHVS and CDR2 FQNEAQ. The CDR3 loop is CASSPTGQVGQPQHS. CDR3 DNA: TGTGCCAGCAGCCCTACGGGCCAGGTCGGTCAGCCCCAGCATTCT.

As for this clonotype: Germline is not matched at one junction end, which may reflect a read error. The chain links TRBV11-2 to TRBJ2-4; 9 bases align to TRBD2. This CDR3 contains 21 residues. Per the germline V gene, CDR1 is SGHAT and CDR2 is FQNNGV. The CDR3 spells CASSHAGTFTGTSRRQHIKYF. CDR3 nucleotides: TGTGCCAGCAGCCATGCCGGGACATTTACCGGGACTAGCAGGAGACAACACATTAAGTACTTC.

The J gene is TRBJ1-1, the V gene TRBV6-1; unclear D gene. The CDR3 covers 13 residues. V was trimmed by 1 base and J by 1 base, leaving 4 bases between them. Germline V lookup: CDR1 MNHNS, CDR2 SASEGT. The CDR3 spells CASSEGANTEAFF. The CDR3 nucleotides are TGTGCCAGCAGTGAAGGGGCGAACACTGAAGCTTTCTTT.

This clonotype was picked up many times. This chain joins TRBV28 and TRBJ2-7, with a weak D call TRBD1 (6 bases). This CDR3 has 14 amino acids. The germline V and J ends were trimmed by 5 bases and 2 bases, with 13 bases remaining between them. CDR1 MDHEN and CDR2 SYDVKM come from the germline V gene. The CDR3 here is CASSQGGDPYEQYF. The CDR3 nucleotides are TGTGCCAGCAGTCAAGGGGGAGATCCCTACGAGCAGTACTTC.

The chain recombines TRBV19 with TRBJ2-2; 8 bases are a match to TRBD2. The CDR3 is 16 amino acids. Losses at the gene ends were 6 bases for V and 9 bases for J; bases not matched to a gene: 15. Germline V gives CDR1 LNHDA, CDR2 SQIVND (reference sequence). Here the CDR3 DNA reads TGTGCCAGTAGAATGAGGCTAGCGGGCACTACCTGGGAGCTGTTTTTT. It encodes CASRMRLAGTTWELFF.

The V gene is TRBV11-2, the J gene TRBJ2-1; 7 bases line up with TRBD2. V was pared by 5 bases and J by 15 bases, with 16 bases of the junction left unmatched. The CDR3 contains 14 residues. CDR1 and CDR2 (germline): SGHAT, FQNNGV. The CDR3 nucleotides read TGTGCCAGCAGCCTCGGGGGGACGCGGAATGGGCGGTTCTTC. Translation: CASSLGGTRNGRFF.

About this clonotype itself: Without the conserved terminal phenylalanine or tryptophan, this CDR3 likely stems from a read error. The chain couples TRBV4-2 to TRBJ2-7; 9 nucleotides line up with TRBD1. Germline V gene lookup returns CDR1 LGHNA and CDR2 YNFKEQ. This CDR3 spans 18 amino acids. V was pared by 3 bases and J by 6 bases, with 18 bases of the junction left unmatched. The CDR3 sequence: CASSQEHLGQGRRREQYL. CDR3 nucleotides: TGTGCCAGCAGCCAGGAACACCTAGGACAGGGGAGACGGCGCGAGCAGTACCTC.

About this clonotype itself: At one of its ends the junction is not consistent with the germline gene, which may arise from a read error. The chain employs TRBV11-2 and TRBJ2-3; D may match TRBD1 or TRBD2 (6 bases each). CDR1 is SGHAT and CDR2 is FQNNGV in the germline V gene. This CDR3 comprises 17 residues. The CDR3 loop is CASGLGGQGFFKDTQYF. The CDR3 DNA reads as TGTGCCAGCGGCTTAGGGGGGCAGGGATTTTTCAAAGATACGCAATATTTT. Filled out from reference TRBV11-2 and TRBJ2-3, the complete variable domain reads EAGVAQSPRYKIIEKRQSVAFWCNPISGHATLYWYQQILGQGPKLLIQFQNNGVVDDSQLPKDRFSAERLKGVDSTLKIQPAKLEDSAVYLCASGLGGQGFFKDTQYFGPGTRLTVL.

Regarding this clonotype: Because the CDR3 is missing its conserved closing phenylalanine or tryptophan, this is likely a read error. The chain recombines TRBV5-4 with TRBJ2-3, with D possibly matching TRBD1 (6 bases). The CDR3 loop spans 17 amino acids. CDR1 SGHNT and CDR2 YYREEE come from the germline V gene (reference sequence). In DNA form, the CDR3 reads TGTGCCAACAGCGTAGACGGACAGCCTCCACCCACAGATACGCAGTATATT. Protein: CANSVDGQPPPTDTQYI.

A word on this clonotype: Compared with germline, one end of the junction differs, possibly owing to a read error. The rearrangement uses TRBV6-5 and TRBJ2-7, with 9 bases identical to TRBD2. This CDR3 region has 16 residues. The germline gives CDR1 MNHEY, CDR2 SVGAGI. The CDR3 DNA reads TGTGCCGGCAGCTCACCTTGGATAGCGGGAGTCAACGAGCAGTACTTC. This encodes CAGSSPWIAGVNEQYF.

Details on this clonotype: The junction and the germline gene differ at one end; a read error may be behind it. The chain recombines TRBV6-5 with TRBJ2-2, with D possibly matching TRBD2 (5 bases). Germline values: CDR1 MNHEY, CDR2 SVGAGI. This CDR3 has 15 residues. CDR3 sequence: CASIPRKGFTGELLF. DNA of the CDR3: TGTGCCAGCATTCCGCGGAAAGGGTTCACCGGGGAACTGCTTTTT.

This clonotype was observed once. The rearrangement joins TRBV4-3 to TRBJ2-1; 7 bases map to TRBD2. V was clipped by 2 bases and J by 8 bases; unmatched bases: 12. This CDR3 has 16 amino acids. Germline V CDR1 and CDR2: LGHNA, YSLEER. The CDR3 region is CASSQKAAGARDEQFF. As DNA, the CDR3 is TGCGCCAGCAGCCAAAAGGCGGCGGGAGCCAGAGATGAGCAGTTCTTC.

V is TRBV12-3 or TRBV12-4 and J is TRBJ2-1, with no clear D. The CDR3 consists of 14 residues. V shed 2 bases and J shed 4 bases, with 9 bases lying between them. Here the CDR3 DNA reads TGTGCCAGCAGTTTACCCAGACTGTACAATGAGCAGTTCTTC. This encodes CASSLPRLYNEQFF.

This clonotype was counted a few times. This may arise from a read error, as a much more abundant clone is one base away. The chain has TRBV29-1 and TRBJ2-2, with no clear D. Looked up from germline, CDR1 is SQVTM and CDR2 is ANQGSEA. This CDR3 comprises 13 residues. The CDR3: CSVQVANTWELFF. The CDR3 nucleotides read TGCAGCGTTCAGGTGGCAAACACCTGGGAGCTGTTTTTT.

This clonotype was found many times. This chain joins TRBV7-3 and TRBJ2-7, with 10 bases fitting TRBD2. The junction had 11 bases not matched to a gene; V was cut back by 4 bases and J by 5 bases. This CDR3 region has 16 residues. CDR1 is SGHTA, CDR2 FQGTGA, per germline. CDR3 nucleotide sequence: TGTGCCAGCAGCTCGCCACTAGCGGGACGAGGCGACGAGCAGTACTTC. Its translation is CASSSPLAGRGDEQYF.

With regard to this clonotype: This is likely a read error, given that the CDR3 carries no conserved phenylalanine or tryptophan at its end. V is TRBV11-2 and J is TRBJ2-7, with D uncertain. CDR1 is SGHAT and CDR2 is FQNNGV in the germline V gene. The CDR3 loop spans 12 amino acids. The chain's CDR3 is CASRIRYHEQYS. The CDR3 bases are TGCGCCAGCCGCATAAGGTACCACGAGCAGTACTCC.